The 25 T cell receptor beta chains given below trace back to one sample, sequenced in a study of cytomegalovirus exposure and HLA in healthy donors. Libraries were prepared by immunoSEQ multiplex PCR; TCRdb keeps only in-frame clonotypes and omits some of them. Seen here are around 250,000 clones, 90% observed once, and the top ten hold approximately 3.1%. The specimen sequenced was PBMCs. The receptors come from a woman aged 25 to 39 in good health and CMV-seronegative.

The J gene is TRBJ2-7, the V gene TRBV11-2; the D is unclear. CDR1 and CDR2 (germline): SGHAT, FQNNGV. The CDR3 extends over 15 amino acids. V lost 1 base to trimming and J lost 3 bases, with 13 bases between them. The CDR3 protein is CASSLVFRESYEQYF. The CDR3, as DNA: TGTGCCAGCAGCTTAGTTTTTAGGGAAAGCTACGAGCAGTACTTC.

The chain uses TRBV27 and TRBJ2-4; no clear D. The V gene's germline CDR1 is MNHEY and CDR2 SMNVEV (reference sequence). This CDR3 region has 13 residues. The V end lost 4 bases, the J end lost 6 bases, and 10 bases lay between the germline ends. Written as DNA, the CDR3 is TGTGCCAGCAGTTGGGGTTTTGGAAACATTCAGTACTTC. Its translation: CASSWGFGNIQYF.

The CDR3 DNA reads as TGTGCCAGCAGCTTGGAGGGACGAGCTAATGAAAAACTGTTTTTT. Amino acids: CASSLEGRANEKLFF. The rearrangement uses TRBV5-4 and TRBJ1-4; tentatively, D is TRBD1 (5 bases). Germline CDR1 reads SGHNT; CDR2 reads YYREEE (reference sequence). The CDR3 is made up of 15 amino acids. Trimming cost V 0 bases and J 3 bases, with 9 bases left between them.

Worth noting for this clone: Other nucleotide sequences in the sample specify the same CDR3. V usage is TRBV27 and J usage is TRBJ2-7; 8 positions match TRBD1. V trimming: 3 bases; J trimming: 6 bases; junction bases outside the gene matches: 4. The germline CDR1 and CDR2 sequences are MNHEY and SMNVEV (reference sequence). The CDR3 is 13 amino acids. CDR3 coding DNA: TGTGCCAGCAGTTTTGCAGGGGGCGGCGAGCAGTACTTC. This codes for CASSFAGGGEQYF.

Remarks on this clone: The same CDR3 also results from other DNA sequences found in this sample. The DNA for the CDR3 is TGTGCCAGCAGCTTAACGGAGAATCAGCCCCAGCATTTT. Translated: CASSLTENQPQHF. The V gene is TRBV7-9, the J gene TRBJ1-5; D unclear. The CDR3 runs 13 residues. Germline CDR1 is SEHNR and CDR2 is FQNEAQ (reference sequence). The V and J ends lost 2 bases and 4 bases respectively, with 6 bases between them.

The chain has TRBV25-1 and TRBJ1-1, with no clear D. CDR1 MGHDK and CDR2 SYGVNS come from the germline V gene. This CDR3 is 12 amino acids long. Trimming cost V 6 bases and J 4 bases, with 9 bases left between them. CDR3 loop: CASSAGSTEAFF. The CDR3 bases are TGTGCCAGCAGCGCGGGAAGCACTGAAGCTTTCTTT.

This clone came up once. This chain's CDR3 is CASSMPGISNQPQHF. CDR3 nucleotides: TGTGCCAGTAGTATGCCAGGAATCAGCAATCAGCCCCAGCATTTT. V is TRBV19 and J is TRBJ1-5, with no clear D. CDR1 and CDR2 (germline): LNHDA, SQIVND (reference sequence). The ends were cut back, 3 bases at V and 1 base at J, with 10 bases in the middle. This CDR3 spans 15 amino acids.

The chain recombines TRBV7-2 with TRBJ1-4, with D uncertain. The V gene's germline CDR1 is SGHTA and CDR2 FQGNSA. Deletions cut 3 bases from V and 7 bases from J, with 6 bases between. The length of the CDR3 is 12 residues. CDR3 sequence (DNA): TGTGCCAGCAGCTTCGGTGGTGAAAAACTGTTTTTT. Amino acids: CASSFGGEKLFF.

This clone was seen only once. The chain links TRBV28 to TRBJ2-3; either TRBD1 or TRBD2 may supply D (6 bases each). The V end lost 8 bases, the J end lost 0 bases, and 27 bases lay between the germline ends. CDR3 length: 19 residues. Germline values: CDR1 MDHEN, CDR2 SYDVKM. DNA of the CDR3: TGTGCCAGCGCCTCGTGGGTTCTAGAAGGGGGAGGTAGCACAGATACGCAGTATTTT. Translating it yields CASASWVLEGGGSTDTQYF.

V usage is TRBV28 and J usage is TRBJ2-7; D remains unclear. The CDR3 extends over 14 amino acids. Trimming cost V 6 bases and J 3 bases, with 15 bases left between them. CDR1 and CDR2 (germline): MDHEN, SYDVKM. For the CDR3, the DNA is TGTGCCAGCAGGATGGCCTCCTGGGACTACGAGCAGTACTTC. Residues: CASRMASWDYEQYF.

The gene calls are TRBV5-1 and TRBJ2-7; TRBD2 is a possible D gene (6 bases). There are 15 residues in the CDR3. The germline V and J ends were trimmed by 4 bases and 3 bases, with 17 bases remaining between them. Germline CDR1 SGHRS, CDR2 YFSETQ. The DNA of the CDR3 is TGCGCCAGCAGCCCCGTGGCGGGGATGGGCTACGAGCAGTACTTC. The encoded protein is CASSPVAGMGYEQYF.

The chain carries TRBV27 and TRBJ2-7; D possibly matches TRBD1 or TRBD2 (6 bases each). CDR1 and CDR2 from the germline V gene are MNHEY and SMNVEV (reference sequence). Trimming removed 6 bases at V and 7 bases at J, with 19 bases between. The CDR3 has 14 residues. The CDR3 nucleotides read TGTGCCAGCAGCACCACGTGGGGGGCATATGAGCAGTACTTC. Its translation is CASSTTWGAYEQYF.

The gene calls are TRBV13 and TRBJ2-1; D gene ambiguous. V lost 1 base, J lost 6 bases, and 7 bases lay in between. Germline-derived CDR1 and CDR2 are PRHDT and FYEKMQ (reference sequence). This CDR3 is built from 13 residues. In DNA form, the CDR3 reads TGTGCCAGCAGCTTAGCCCAGAGCAATGAGCAGTTCTTC. Translating gives CASSLAQSNEQFF.

The table lists this clone with a few counts. The chain joins TRBV4-3 to TRBJ1-2; the match to TRBD1 covers 9 bases. Germline lookup yields CDR1 LGHNA and CDR2 YSLEER. J gave up 6 bases and V 0 bases, and 8 bases lay outside the gene matches. This CDR3 comprises 16 residues. The CDR3 DNA is TGCGCCAGCAGCCAAGATTTTGGGACAGGGCGTAATGGCTACACCTTC. Amino acids: CASSQDFGTGRNGYTF.

The gene calls are TRBV6-5 and TRBJ2-7, with 8 bases identical to TRBD2. V trimming: 2 bases; J trimming: 6 bases; junction bases outside the gene matches: 9. This CDR3 contains 15 residues. CDR1 MNHEY and CDR2 SVGAGI come from the germline V gene. The DNA for the CDR3 is TGTGCCAGCAGTTACGTGAGCGGGAGTGCGGGCGAGCAGTACTTC. Protein product: CASSYVSGSAGEQYF.

The J gene is TRBJ2-2, the V gene TRBV11-1, with a possible D match to TRBD1 (5 bases). Germline CDR1 SGHAT, CDR2 FQDESV (reference sequence). V shed 3 bases and J shed 3 bases, with 8 bases lying between them. The CDR3 is made up of 14 amino acids. The CDR3, as DNA: TGTGCCAGCAGCTTCGACAGCTACACCGGGGAGCTGTTTTTT. Translated: CASSFDSYTGELFF.

This CDR3 reads CASSPLGGSSYEQYF. DNA of the CDR3: TGTGCCAGCTCACCATTGGGAGGGTCCTCCTACGAGCAGTACTTC. The V call is TRBV18, the J call TRBJ2-7, with 7 bases aligning to TRBD2. The CDR3 covers 15 residues. The germline V gene encodes CDR1 KGHSH and CDR2 LQKENI. The J segment lost 0 bases and the V segment lost 2 bases, leaving 4 bases of the junction unmatched.

The V call is TRBV19, the J call TRBJ1-2; 11 bases line up with TRBD1. The trim removed 0 bases at V and 10 bases at J, leaving 4 bases unmatched. The CDR3 covers 14 residues. The germline V gene encodes CDR1 LNHDA and CDR2 SQIVND (reference sequence). CDR3 sequence (DNA): TGTGCCAGTAGTATAGATGGACAGGGGGCAGTCTACACCTTC. Encoded protein: CASSIDGQGAVYTF.

This chain connects TRBV7-2 to TRBJ1-5; D gene ambiguous. The CDR3 is made up of 15 amino acids. The germline gives CDR1 SGHTA, CDR2 FQGNSA. V was clipped by 1 base and J by 0 bases, with 7 bases between them. The CDR3 nucleotides are TGTGCCAGCAGCTTAGTATCCGATAGCAATCAGCCCCAGCATTTT. This sequence encodes CASSLVSDSNQPQHF.

V is TRBV4-3 and J is TRBJ2-2; D is uncertain. Trimming removed 1 base at V and 0 bases at J, with 12 bases between. The CDR3 covers 17 residues. CDR1 and CDR2 (germline): LGHNA, YSLEER. CDR3 protein: CASSQGHIASNTGELFF. For the CDR3, the DNA is TGCGCCAGCAGCCAAGGTCACATAGCTTCGAACACCGGGGAGCTGTTTTTT.

The J gene is TRBJ1-2, the V gene TRBV28; unclear D gene. Trimming left V 8 bases short and J 0 bases short, with 13 bases between. The CDR3 extends over 14 amino acids. From germline, CDR1 is MDHEN and CDR2 SYDVKM. In nucleotides, the CDR3 is TGTGCCAGCCAGTACACTAGTACTAACTATGGCTACACCTTC. Amino acid sequence: CASQYTSTNYGYTF.

CDR3 residues: CAIGGTGGLTDTQYF. As DNA, the CDR3 is TGTGCCATCGGGGGAACAGGGGGCCTCACAGATACGCAGTATTTT. The chain has TRBV10-3 and TRBJ2-3; 9 bases match TRBD1. Germline V lookup: CDR1 ENHRY, CDR2 SYGVKD. This CDR3 is built from 15 residues. The trim removed 8 bases at V and 2 bases at J, leaving 8 bases unmatched.

V and J are TRBV9 and TRBJ1-2, with a possible D match to TRBD1 (6 bases). Germline values: CDR1 SGDLS, CDR2 YYNGEE. V lost 4 bases and J 8 bases, leaving 18 bases between the germline ends. The CDR3 is 14 residues long. The CDR3 loop is CASSLTSQTGGYTF. The CDR3 DNA is TGTGCCAGCAGCCTCACTAGCCAAACAGGGGGCTACACCTTC.

The V and J genes are TRBV7-2 and TRBJ2-7; 8 nucleotides line up with TRBD2. The CDR3 has 15 residues. Germline values: CDR1 SGHTA, CDR2 FQGNSA. V shed 2 bases, J shed 0 bases, and the junction held 3 bases outside the gene matches. The chain's CDR3 is CASSLSGTSSYEQYF. CDR3 bases: TGTGCCAGCAGCTTATCCGGGACTAGCTCCTACGAGCAGTACTTC. Variable domain in full (rest from reference TRBV7-2 and TRBJ2-7): GAGVSQSPSNKVTEKGKDVELRCDPISGHTALYWYRQSLGQGLEFLIYFQGNSAPDKSGLPSDRFSAERTGGSVSTLTIQRTQQEDSAVYLCASSLSGTSSYEQYFGPGTRLTVT.

This sequence joins TRBV4-3 and TRBJ2-3; D is unresolved. The ends were cut back, 0 bases at V and 3 bases at J, with 4 bases in the middle. From germline, CDR1 is LGHNA and CDR2 YSLEER. This CDR3 contains 13 residues. In nucleotides, the CDR3 is TGCGCCAGCAGCCAAGATTGGACAGATACGCAGTATTTT. As protein: CASSQDWTDTQYF.